The sequence of this T cell receptor (beta chain) was determined in a study of OX40 agonist ivuxolimab in advanced cancers. As for the study in general: Mean age around 64 years, range about 20 to 79; about 81% male. Study-level points and caveats: It was also the case that some nonresponders had low normalized T-cell clonal expansion. Near-lowest levels of clonal expansion characterized partial responders at 0.1-3.0 mg/kg.

The method was immunoSEQ multiplex PCR; TCRdb's version includes in-frame clones alone and lacks a portion of them. The table has approximately 18,000 clones, around 80% seen once; the top ten hold about 26%. A word on this clone: Its matching antigen is unknown.

Source: CD4+ or CD8+ T cells sorted from blood, taken in a trial of the OX40 agonist ivuxolimab. This sequence was found in an adult with an advanced solid tumor such as melanoma, head and neck, liver or kidney cancer.

This CDR3 reads CASSQEILYRRYGYTF. CDR3 nucleotide sequence: TGTGCCAGCAGCCAAGAAATTTTGTACAGGCGCTATGGCTACACCTTC. J is TRBJ1-2 and V is TRBV14, with D possibly TRBD1 on 5 matching bases. The CDR3 spans 16 residues. Germline CDR1 and CDR2: SGHDN and FVKESK. Trimming cost V 0 bases and J 4 bases, with 15 bases left between them.